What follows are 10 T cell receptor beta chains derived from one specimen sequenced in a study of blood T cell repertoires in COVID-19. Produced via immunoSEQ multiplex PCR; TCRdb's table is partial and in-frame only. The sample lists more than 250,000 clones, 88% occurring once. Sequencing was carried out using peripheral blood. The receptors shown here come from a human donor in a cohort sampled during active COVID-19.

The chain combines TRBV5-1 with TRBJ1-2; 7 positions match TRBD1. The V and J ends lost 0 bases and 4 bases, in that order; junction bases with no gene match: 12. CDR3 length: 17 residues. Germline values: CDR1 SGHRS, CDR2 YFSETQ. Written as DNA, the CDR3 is TGCGCCAGCAGCTTGGTCTACGTAAGGGGGCAAGGCTATGGCTACACCTTC. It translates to CASSLVYVRGQGYGYTF.

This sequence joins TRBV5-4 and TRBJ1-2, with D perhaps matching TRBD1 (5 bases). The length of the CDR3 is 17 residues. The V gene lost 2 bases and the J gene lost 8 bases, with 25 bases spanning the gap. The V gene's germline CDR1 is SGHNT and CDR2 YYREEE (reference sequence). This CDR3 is CASSFGDTTGPPTGYTF. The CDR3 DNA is TGTGCCAGCAGCTTCGGTGACACTACAGGTCCACCCACGGGCTACACCTTC.

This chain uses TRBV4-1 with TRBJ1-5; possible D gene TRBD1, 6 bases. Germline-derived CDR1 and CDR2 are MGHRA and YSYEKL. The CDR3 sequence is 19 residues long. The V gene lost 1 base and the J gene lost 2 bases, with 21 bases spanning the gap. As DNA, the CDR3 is TGCGCCAGCAGCCAAGGGGGGGGAGGGGGAGGGGTTGGCAATCAGCCCCAGCATTTT. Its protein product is CASSQGGGGGGVGNQPQHF.

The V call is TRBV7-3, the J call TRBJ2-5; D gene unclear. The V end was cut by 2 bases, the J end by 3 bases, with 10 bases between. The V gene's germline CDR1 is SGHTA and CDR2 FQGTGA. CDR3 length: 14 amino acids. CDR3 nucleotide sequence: TGTGCCAGCAGCTTAGATCTTAGTAAAGAGACCCAGTACTTC. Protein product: CASSLDLSKETQYF.

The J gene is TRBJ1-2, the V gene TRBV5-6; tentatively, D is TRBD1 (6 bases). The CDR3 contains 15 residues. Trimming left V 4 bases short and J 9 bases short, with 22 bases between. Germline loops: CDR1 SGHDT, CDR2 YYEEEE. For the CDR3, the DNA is TGTGCCAGCAGCCCGGGCCTGACCCAGGGGCTACGCTACACCTTC. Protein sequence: CASSPGLTQGLRYTF. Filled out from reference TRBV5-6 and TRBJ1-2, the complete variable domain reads DAGVTQSPTHLIKTRGQQVTLRCSPKSGHDTVSWYQQALGQGPQFIFQYYEEEERQRGNFPDRFSGHQFPNYSSELNVNALLLGDSALYLCASSPGLTQGLRYTFGSGTRLTVV.

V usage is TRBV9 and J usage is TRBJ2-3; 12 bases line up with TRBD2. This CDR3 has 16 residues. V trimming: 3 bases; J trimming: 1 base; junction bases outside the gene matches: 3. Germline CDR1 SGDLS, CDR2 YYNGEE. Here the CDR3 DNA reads TGTGCCAGCAGCGCTAGCGGGGGGGCCGGCACAGATACGCAGTATTTT. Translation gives CASSASGGAGTDTQYF.

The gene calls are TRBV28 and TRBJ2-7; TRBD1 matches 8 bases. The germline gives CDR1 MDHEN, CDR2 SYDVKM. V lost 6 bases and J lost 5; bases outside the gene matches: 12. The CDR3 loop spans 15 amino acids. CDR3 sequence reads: CASSYPRDRLNEQYF. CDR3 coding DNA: TGTGCCAGCAGCTACCCCCGGGACAGGCTTAACGAGCAGTACTTC. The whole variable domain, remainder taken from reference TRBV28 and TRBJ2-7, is DVKVTQSSRYLVKRTGEKVFLECVQDMDHENMFWYRQDPGLGLRLIYFSYDVKMKEKGDIPEGYSVSREKKERFSLILESASTNQTSMYLCASSYPRDRLNEQYFGPGTRLTVT.

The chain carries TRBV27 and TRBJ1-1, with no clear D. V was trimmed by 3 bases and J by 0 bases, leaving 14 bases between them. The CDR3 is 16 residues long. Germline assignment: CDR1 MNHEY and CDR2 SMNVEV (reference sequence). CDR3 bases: TGTGCCAGCAGTTTCATTAGAACGCGGGTGAACACTGAAGCTTTCTTT. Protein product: CASSFIRTRVNTEAFF.

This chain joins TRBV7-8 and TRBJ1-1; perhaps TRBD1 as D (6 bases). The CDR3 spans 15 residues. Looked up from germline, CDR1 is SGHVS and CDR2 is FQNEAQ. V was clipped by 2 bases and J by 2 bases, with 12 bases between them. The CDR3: CASSLYDRPNTEAFF. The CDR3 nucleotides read TGTGCCAGCAGCTTATACGACAGGCCTAACACTGAAGCTTTCTTT.

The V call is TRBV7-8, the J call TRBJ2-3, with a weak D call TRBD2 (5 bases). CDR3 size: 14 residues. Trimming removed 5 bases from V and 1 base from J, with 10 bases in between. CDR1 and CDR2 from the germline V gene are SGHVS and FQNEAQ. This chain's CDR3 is CASSRVGGTDTQYF. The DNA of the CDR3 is TGTGCCAGCAGCCGAGTCGGGGGCACAGATACGCAGTATTTT.